The clone carrying this T cell receptor (beta chain) was observed a few times. Its antigen is undetermined. As to time point: recipient sample about 28 days before transplant, after cytoreduction. The source of the sample is a study of T cell clonotyping in hematopoietic cell transplantation. The protocol was immunoSEQ multiplex PCR, while the TCRdb copy is restricted to in-frame clones and leaves out a portion. The top ten clones hold more than 15% of a sample with over 10,000 clones, around 80% of them seen once. Study findings and constraints: Broader posttransplant TCR repertoire diversity was predicted by graft donor and pretransplant recipient Inverse Simpson Index values.

The source of this sequence is a man aged 55-75 years with acute myeloid leukemia. Some clones in this sample may be carry-over from other donors' samples. The specimen comprised peripheral blood mononuclear cells, sampled before stem cell transplant.

CDR3 in amino acids: CASSPGGTSNYGYTF. The CDR3 DNA reads TGCGCCAGCAGCCCGGGTGGCACTTCTAACTATGGCTACACCTTC. The rearrangement joins TRBV5-1 to TRBJ1-2; D is uncertain. Germline-derived CDR1 and CDR2 are SGHRS and YFSETQ. The CDR3 runs 15 residues. Trimming pared 4 bases from V and 0 bases from J, leaving 13 bases between.